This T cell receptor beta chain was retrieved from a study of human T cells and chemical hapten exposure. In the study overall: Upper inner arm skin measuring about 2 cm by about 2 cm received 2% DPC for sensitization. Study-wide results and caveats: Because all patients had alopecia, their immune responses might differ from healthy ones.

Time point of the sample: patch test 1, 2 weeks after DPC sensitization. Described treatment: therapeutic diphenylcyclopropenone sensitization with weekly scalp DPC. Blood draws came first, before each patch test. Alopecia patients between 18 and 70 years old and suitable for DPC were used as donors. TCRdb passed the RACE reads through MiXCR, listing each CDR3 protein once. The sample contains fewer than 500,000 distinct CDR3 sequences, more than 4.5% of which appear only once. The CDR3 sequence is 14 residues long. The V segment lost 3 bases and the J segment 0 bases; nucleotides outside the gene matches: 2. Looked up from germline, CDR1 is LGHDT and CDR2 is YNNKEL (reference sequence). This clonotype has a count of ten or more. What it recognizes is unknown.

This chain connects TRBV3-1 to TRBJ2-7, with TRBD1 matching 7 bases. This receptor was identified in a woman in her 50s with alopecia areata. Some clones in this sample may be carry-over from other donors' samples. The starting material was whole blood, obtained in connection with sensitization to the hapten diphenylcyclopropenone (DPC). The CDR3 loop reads CASSQDRFSYEQYF. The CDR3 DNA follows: TGTGCCAGCAGCCAGGACAGGTTCTCCTACGAGCAGTACTTC.